What follows are 5 T cell receptor beta chains derived from one specimen sequenced in a study of T cells in Graves' hyperthyroidism and ophthalmopathy. Amplified TCR beta CDR3 regions derived from RNA transcripts. In the first-round RT-PCR of the TCR CDR3, the HTBI primer set was used. Each CDR3 protein is one row after TCRdb ran MiXCR on the multiplex PCR reads. The data show around 760,000 distinct CDR3 sequences, roughly a third seen once. The material sequenced was blood. These receptors were taken from a woman between 40 and 50 years old with Graves' hyperthyroidism.

This clonotype appeared a few times. Here the CDR3 DNA reads TGCGCCAGCAGCCTTCCGACAGTTCAGAGTACTTATGGCTACACCTTC. Protein product: CASSLPTVQSTYGYTF. The rearrangement uses TRBV4-3 and TRBJ1-2, with D maybe TRBD1 (5 bases). The CDR3 runs to 16 residues. V shed 4 bases and J shed 5 bases, with 20 bases lying between them. Per germline, CDR1 LGHNA and CDR2 YSLEER.

The V gene is TRBV5-8, the J gene TRBJ1-1; perhaps TRBD1 as D (6 bases). The length of the CDR3 is 15 residues. V was trimmed by 5 bases and J by 7 bases, leaving 21 bases between them. Germline V gene data show CDR1 as SGHTS and CDR2 as YDEGEE. The CDR3 DNA reads as TGTGCCAGCAGTCCGACAGGAGTTGCAACTAATGAAGCTTTCTTT. This sequence encodes CASSPTGVATNEAFF.

This clonotype was counted between two and nine times. The chain carries TRBV24-1 and TRBJ2-2; tentatively, D is TRBD2 (5 bases). The CDR3 is made up of 16 amino acids. The V end was cut by 6 bases, the J end by 1 base, with 14 bases between. The V gene's germline CDR1 is KGHDR and CDR2 SFDVKD. The CDR3 DNA reads as TGTGCCACCAGTAAAAGCCGAGGAGGGAACACCGGGGAGCTGTTTTTT. This gives the protein CATSKSRGGNTGELFF.

As regards this clonotype: This may come from a read error, since a much larger clone is one base off. This chain joins TRBV7-4 and TRBJ2-7; 8 nucleotides line up with TRBD2. CDR1 and CDR2 (germline): SGHVT, SQSDAQ. The CDR3 extends over 15 amino acids. Unmatched junction bases numbered 6, after V lost 5 bases and J lost 0 bases. CDR3 loop: CASSQSGGASYEQYF. The DNA of the CDR3 is TGTGCCAGCAGCCAATCGGGAGGGGCCTCCTACGAGCAGTACTTC.

A word on this clonotype: A read error may explain this, as a much larger clone is one base away. The chain recombines TRBV7-8 with TRBJ1-5; the D is unclear. The V gene's germline CDR1 is SGHVS and CDR2 FQNEAQ. The CDR3 spans 15 residues. In nucleotides, the CDR3 is TGTGCCAGCAGCTCCTTCGGGCTTAGCAAGCAGCCCCAGCATTTT. This translates into CASSSFGLSKQPQHF.